What follows describes a single TCR beta chain. These data belong to a study of cytomegalovirus exposure and HLA in healthy donors. 13 Jbeta primers and 60 Vbeta primers were used for the PCR. Profiled with immunoSEQ multiplex PCR; TCRdb holds only in-frame clones, not every one. This sample has about 110,000 clones, with 55% to 75% found just once. The CDR3 covers 13 residues. Trimming stripped 1 base from V and 7 bases from J, with 11 bases between. CDR1 SGHDN and CDR2 FVKESK come from the germline V gene. The genes are TRBV14 and TRBJ2-7, with D uncertain. The clonotype was recovered from a woman aged 70-85 years in good health and CMV-seropositive. Sequenced sample: PBMCs. The CDR3 DNA sequence: TGTGCCAGCAGCCAAGGCTTAGCTAGGGAGCAGTACTTC. It codes for CASSQGLAREQYF.